This TCR beta chain derives from a study of T cells in Graves' hyperthyroidism and ophthalmopathy. Study-wide background: Peripheral blood was obtained at initial diagnosis, preceding any treatment.

Notes on the study in general: Clonotypes that were expanded in thyroid above 0.001 mostly appeared in blood too.

Using RNA transcripts as the source, TCR beta CDR3 regions were amplified. Initially, a first-round RT-PCR of the TCR CDR3 employed the HTBI primer set. TCRdb independently ran MiXCR on the multiplex PCR reads; one entry per CDR3 protein. This sample has more than 500,000 distinct CDR3 sequences, with around 15% found just once. PBMCs came from more than 9 ml fresh peripheral blood. CDR3 length equals 8 residues. V shed 3 bases and J shed 12 bases, with 3 bases lying between them. Germline V gene lookup returns CDR1 DFQATT and CDR2 SNEGSKA (reference sequence). This clonotype occurred many times. Its specificity is not known.

The genes are TRBV20-1 and TRBJ2-1; D is ambiguous. This clonotype was obtained from a woman aged 40 to 50 with Graves' hyperthyroidism. The sequenced sample consisted of blood. The CDR3 is CSASPQFF. CDR3 in DNA: TGCAGTGCTAGTCCGCAGTTCTTC.